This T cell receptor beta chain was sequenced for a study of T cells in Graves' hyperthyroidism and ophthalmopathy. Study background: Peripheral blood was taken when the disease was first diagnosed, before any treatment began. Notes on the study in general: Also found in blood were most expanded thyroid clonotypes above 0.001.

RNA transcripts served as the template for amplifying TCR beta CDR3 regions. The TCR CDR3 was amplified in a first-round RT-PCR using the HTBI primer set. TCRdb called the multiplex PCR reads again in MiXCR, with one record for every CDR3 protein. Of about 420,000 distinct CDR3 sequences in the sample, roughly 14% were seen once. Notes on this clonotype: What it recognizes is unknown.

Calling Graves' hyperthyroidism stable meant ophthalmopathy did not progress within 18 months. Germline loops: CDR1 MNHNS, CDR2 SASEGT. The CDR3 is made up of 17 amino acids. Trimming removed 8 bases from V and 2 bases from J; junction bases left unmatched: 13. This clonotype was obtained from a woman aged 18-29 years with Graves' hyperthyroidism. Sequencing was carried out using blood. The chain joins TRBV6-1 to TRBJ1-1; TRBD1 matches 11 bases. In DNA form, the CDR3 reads TGTGCCAGCGGGGGGACAGGGGGAAGGGGAAAAAACACTGAAGCTTTCTTT. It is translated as CASGGTGGRGKNTEAFF.